The clone carrying this T cell receptor beta chain was counted a few times. Nucleic acids came from premalignant or tumor cells enriched by macro-dissection. This sample is part of a study of immune evolution from preneoplasia to lung adenocarcinoma. V gave up 4 bases and J gave up 0 bases, with 14 bases separating them. Per the germline V gene, CDR1 is SGHNT and CDR2 is YYREEE (reference sequence). The CDR3 runs 15 residues. Some clones are missing from TCRdb's copy, which holds only in-frame ones; the method was immunoSEQ multiplex PCR. The sample carries over 30,000 clones, roughly 74% recorded once.

The V call is TRBV5-4, the J call TRBJ2-7; D call uncertain. The sequence derives from a person aged 55 to 75 with lung adenocarcinoma. Material for sequencing was FFPE invasive lung adenocarcinoma tissue. In DNA, the CDR3 is TGTGCCAGCAGCCAAGATCGGTCGAGCTCCTACGAGCAGTACTTC. Translating it yields CASSQDRSSSYEQYF. Supplemented by reference TRBV5-4 and TRBJ2-7, the full variable domain reads ETGVTQSPTHLIKTRGQQVTLRCSSQSGHNTVSWYQQALGQGPQFIFQYYREEENGRGNFPPRFSGLQFPNYSSELNVNALELDDSALYLCASSQDRSSSYEQYFGPGTRLTVT.